Sequencing of this T cell receptor (beta chain) was carried out in a study of Ad26.COV2.S vaccination and SARS-CoV-2 variants. The CDR3 loop spans 15 amino acids. The germline gives CDR1 GTSNPN, CDR2 SVGIG (reference sequence). V was pared by 1 base and J by 0 bases, with 10 bases between. This clone has a handful of counts. The assay was immunoSEQ multiplex PCR, and TCRdb's table has in-frame clones only and misses some. This sample has hundreds of thousands of clones, with about 88% found just once. Treatment described: 19 received Ad26.COV2.S at low or high dose, single or two shots; several received placebo; per-sample allocation not given. Sample collection was performed on day 63 after the first vaccine or placebo injection. Within Boston, the person who donated was an adult of 18-55 years. As its vector, the vaccine had Ad26, which expressed Wuhan-strain SARS-CoV-2 spike.

The V and J genes are TRBV30 and TRBJ1-5; tentatively, D is TRBD1 (6 bases). The starting material was peripheral blood, obtained in a trial of Ad26.COV2.S vaccine versus placebo. The clonotype was recovered from a person between 18 and 59 years old who received the Ad26.COV2.S COVID-19 vaccine or a placebo. The CDR3 protein is CAWSAGHYSNQPQHF. In DNA, the CDR3 is TGTGCCTGGAGTGCGGGACATTATAGCAATCAGCCCCAGCATTTT.